The 17 T cell receptor beta chains given below trace back to one sample, sequenced in a study of shared clonotypes between healthy human individuals. The repertoire was sequenced with immunoSEQ multiplex PCR; TCRdb's copy has only in-frame clones and lacks some. This repertoire shows roughly 2,300,000 clones, under 95% found once; its top ten account for 0.37%. Sequencing was performed on naive CD4+ T cells from PBMCs. The subset here: CD45RA+ positively selected. The origin of the receptors is a man between 18 and 29 years old in good health. Some clones in this sample may be carry-over from other donors' samples.

The chain uses TRBV4-1 and TRBJ1-1, with TRBD1 matching 9 bases. CDR1 is MGHRA, CDR2 YSYEKL, per germline. The CDR3 contains 15 residues. V shed 2 bases and J 3 bases; nucleotides not matched to a gene: 4. The CDR3 reads CASSQSGQGYTEAFF. The CDR3, as DNA: TGCGCCAGCAGCCAATCGGGACAGGGTTACACTGAAGCTTTCTTT.

This clone was seen just once. The chain links TRBV14 to TRBJ2-7; TRBD2 aligns across 10 bases. Germline V CDR1 and CDR2: SGHDN, FVKESK. This CDR3 comprises 16 residues. Losses at the gene ends were 2 bases for V and 0 bases for J; bases not matched to a gene: 4. The CDR3 loop reads CASSQHWTSGSYEQYF. The CDR3 nucleotides read TGTGCCAGCAGCCAACATTGGACTAGCGGCTCCTACGAGCAGTACTTC. Using reference TRBV14 and TRBJ2-7 for the parts outside the CDR3, the full variable domain is EAGVTQFPSHSVIEKGQTVTLRCDPISGHDNLYWYRRVMGKEIKFLLHFVKESKQDESGMPNNRFLAERTGGTYSTLKVQPAELEDSGVYFCASSQHWTSGSYEQYFGPGTRLTVT.

This sequence joins TRBV28 and TRBJ1-2; a possible D gene is TRBD1 (5 bases). Trimming left V 1 base short and J 6 bases short, with 9 bases between. The CDR3 has 13 residues. Germline CDR1 is MDHEN and CDR2 is SYDVKM. DNA for the CDR3: TGTGCCAGCAGTTTATCCGGACATAATGGCTACACCTTC. Amino acid sequence: CASSLSGHNGYTF.

The V and J genes are TRBV7-8 and TRBJ2-7; 10 bases fit TRBD1. The CDR3 is 13 amino acids. Germline CDR1 and CDR2: SGHVS and FQNEAQ. V dropped 5 bases and J dropped 10; count of bases not matched to a gene: 8. The CDR3 loop reads CASSGSDRGEQYF. CDR3 nucleotides: TGTGCCAGCAGCGGGTCGGACAGGGGGGAACAGTACTTC.

The V gene is TRBV6-6, the J gene TRBJ1-3, with TRBD1 as a possible D gene (6 bases). The CDR3 has 14 amino acids. Trimming removed 7 bases at V and 0 bases at J, with 10 bases between. The germline V gene has CDR1 MNHNY and CDR2 SVGAGI (reference sequence). DNA of the CDR3: TGTGCCAGCAACACAGGGTACTCTGGAAACACCATATATTTT. It translates to CASNTGYSGNTIYF.

The genes are TRBV7-9 and TRBJ2-2; D perhaps matches TRBD2 (6 bases). The CDR3 loop spans 17 amino acids. Trimming took off 5 bases at V and 7 bases at J, with 23 bases between the two ends. CDR1 SEHNR and CDR2 FQNEAQ come from the germline V gene (reference sequence). The CDR3 sequence is CASSRSGAVRRDGELFF. Written as DNA, the CDR3 is TGTGCCAGCAGCCGGAGTGGGGCGGTCAGGCGGGACGGGGAGCTGTTTTTT.

CDR3 nucleotides: TGTGCCAGCAGTGACCGCGGGAGGGGTGATGAGCAGTTCTTC. Its protein is CASSDRGRGDEQFF. J is TRBJ2-1 and V is TRBV6-4, with 9 bases fitting TRBD2. The V and J ends lost 2 bases and 8 bases, in that order; junction bases with no gene match: 4. The CDR3 covers 14 residues. Germline V gives CDR1 MRHNA, CDR2 SNTAGT.

The CDR3 is CASSQGEESSYNEQFF. Here the CDR3 DNA reads TGTGCCAGCAGCCAAGGGGAGGAGAGCTCCTACAATGAGCAGTTCTTC. This chain uses TRBV11-3 with TRBJ2-1; tentatively, D is TRBD2 (6 bases). The CDR3 consists of 16 residues. V lost 5 bases and J lost 0, with 14 bases in between. The germline V gene encodes CDR1 SGHNT and CDR2 YENEEA.

The CDR3 protein is CASSQPGYGYTF. CDR3 DNA: TGCGCCAGCAGCCAACCCGGCTATGGCTACACCTTC. The rearrangement links TRBV4-1 to TRBJ1-2, with D unclear. Germline loops: CDR1 MGHRA, CDR2 YSYEKL. The CDR3 extends over 12 amino acids. The ends were cut back, 2 bases at V and 4 bases at J, with 5 bases in the middle.

This rearrangement joins TRBV28 to TRBJ1-5; D not certain. V was trimmed by 10 bases and J by 4 bases, leaving 14 bases between them. The CDR3 covers 13 residues. CDR1 MDHEN and CDR2 SYDVKM come from the germline V gene. DNA for the CDR3: TGTGCCACCTCCCTCGGTGGGAATCAGCCCCAGCATTTT. Its protein product is CATSLGGNQPQHF.

V is TRBV6-1 and J is TRBJ2-7, with D perhaps matching TRBD1 or TRBD2 (5 bases each). The V gene's germline CDR1 is MNHNS and CDR2 SASEGT. V lost 6 bases and J lost 7, with 22 bases in between. This CDR3 has 15 amino acids. CDR3 residues: CASRPTGPRVGEQYF. The CDR3 region has the DNA TGTGCCAGCAGACCTACGGGACCCCGTGTCGGAGAGCAGTACTTC.

The chain recombines TRBV25-1 with TRBJ2-7; 9 bases fit TRBD2. The V gene end was trimmed by 3 bases and the J gene end by 2 bases; junction bases not matched to a gene: 5. The germline CDR1 and CDR2 sequences are MGHDK and SYGVNS. The CDR3 extends over 15 amino acids. In nucleotides, the CDR3 is TGTGCCAGCAGTGAGCGAGCGGGAGGAGCCTACGAGCAGTACTTC. Encoded protein: CASSERAGGAYEQYF.

This CDR3 reads CASSPRLASSNEQYF. CDR3 DNA: TGTGCCAGCTCACCACGCCTAGCGTCGTCCAACGAGCAGTACTTC. The genes are TRBV18 and TRBJ2-7; a weak D match, TRBD2 (6 bases). The CDR3 is 15 amino acids. V lost 1 base to trimming and J lost 5 bases, with 15 bases between them. Germline CDR1 and CDR2: KGHSH and LQKENI.

This chain uses TRBV12-2 with TRBJ2-1. TRBV12-2 is shown as a pseudogene. This CDR3 spans 12 amino acids. The CDR3 DNA follows: TGTGCAAGTCGCCCCGATCTGAATGAGCAGTTCTTC. Its protein product is CASRPDLNEQFF.

This clone was counted only a few times. The V call is TRBV28, the J call TRBJ1-1; unclear D gene. Germline CDR1 and CDR2: MDHEN and SYDVKM. Trimming cost V 10 bases and J 5 bases, with 8 bases left between them. This CDR3 is 10 amino acids long. CDR3 coding DNA: TGTGCCATCGGGCCGACTGAAGCTTTCTTT. Residues: CAIGPTEAFF.

This sequence joins TRBV5-1 and TRBJ2-5; D not certain. The V end was cut by 5 bases, the J end by 1 base, with 9 bases between. The CDR3 has 13 amino acids. CDR1 is SGHRS, CDR2 YFSETQ, per germline. The CDR3 protein is CASRPAFQETQYF. CDR3 bases: TGCGCCAGCAGACCCGCCTTCCAAGAGACCCAGTACTTC.

J is TRBJ2-7 and V is TRBV7-9; D not certain. The CDR3 runs 14 residues. CDR1 and CDR2 (germline): SEHNR, FQNEAQ (reference sequence). V lost 4 bases, J lost 2 bases, and 12 bases lay in between. CDR3 loop: CASSYLGGTYEQYF. CDR3 bases: TGTGCCAGCAGCTACCTGGGCGGAACCTACGAGCAGTACTTC.